This is a list of T cell receptor beta chains from one sample in a study of T cell changes during pregnancy in multiple sclerosis. Data came from immunoSEQ multiplex PCR; TCRdb stores just in-frame clones and leaves some out. The sample shows approximately 57,000 clones, roughly nine tenths of them seen only once. The sample was CD4+ T cells from peripheral blood mononuclear cells, taken in the second trimester of pregnancy. The receptors shown here come from a female donor with multiple sclerosis, enrolled in a pregnancy study. Each CDR3 is given with its conserved first and last residue. The D gene is left open where the match is weak. Part of the rows lack a size; the others show once, few, many or a class for expanded clones.

d_gene: TRBD2
abundance: .
j_gene: TRBJ2-3
v_gene: TRBV5-4
CDR3aa: CASSFPAGGKDTQYF
CDR3nt: TGTGCCAGCAGCTTTCCGGCGGGAGGGAAAGATACGCAGTATTTT

d_gene: TRBD1
abundance: .
j_gene: TRBJ2-1
v_gene: TRBV7-3
CDR3aa: CASSPRTGKISEQFF
CDR3nt: TGTGCCAGCAGCCCCAGGACAGGGAAGATTAGTGAGCAGTTCTTC

d_gene: TRBD1
abundance: .
j_gene: TRBJ1-1
v_gene: TRBV18
CDR3aa: CASSQIGTGEKAFF
CDR3nt: TGTGCCAGCTCACAGATCGGGACAGGGGAAAAAGCTTTCTTT

d_gene: TRBD2
abundance: .
j_gene: TRBJ2-2
v_gene: TRBV6-7
CDR3aa: CASSYLGPLAGVTGELFF
CDR3nt: TGTGCCAGCAGTTACTTAGGCCCTCTAGCGGGGGTGACCGGGGAGCTGTTTTTT

d_gene: TRBD1
abundance: .
j_gene: TRBJ2-6
v_gene: TRBV5-6
CDR3aa: CASSTRRTGGLSGANVLTF
CDR3nt: TGTGCCAGCAGCACAAGAAGGACAGGGGGCCTCTCTGGGGCCAACGTCCTGACTTTC

d_gene: .
abundance: .
j_gene: TRBJ2-7
v_gene: TRBV5-6
CDR3aa: CASSLRYYEQYF
CDR3nt: TGTGCCAGCAGCCTCCGGTACTACGAGCAGTACTTC

d_gene: TRBD2
abundance: .
j_gene: TRBJ2-1
v_gene: TRBV5-1
CDR3aa: CASSLVSGRGNEQFF
CDR3nt: TGCGCCAGCAGCTTGGTCAGCGGGAGGGGAAATGAGCAGTTCTTC

d_gene: TRBD1
abundance: .
j_gene: TRBJ1-1
v_gene: TRBV2
CDR3aa: CASSSQGARNTEAFF
CDR3nt: TGTGCCAGCAGCTCCCAGGGGGCGAGGAACACTGAAGCTTTCTTT

d_gene: .
abundance: .
j_gene: TRBJ2-5
v_gene: TRBV5-1
CDR3aa: CASKAAGALQETQYF
CDR3nt: TGCGCCAGCAAGGCGGCGGGGGCCCTCCAAGAGACCCAGTACTTC

d_gene: TRBD2
abundance: .
j_gene: TRBJ2-1
v_gene: TRBV6-1
CDR3aa: CASSAPGLARGNEQFF
CDR3nt: TGTGCCAGCAGTGCTCCGGGACTAGCTAGGGGCAATGAGCAGTTCTTC

d_gene: .
abundance: .
j_gene: TRBJ2-7
v_gene: TRBV9
CDR3aa: CASSVAVFSEQYF
CDR3nt: TGTGCCAGCAGCGTAGCGGTCTTCTCCGAGCAGTACTTC

d_gene: TRBD2
abundance: .
j_gene: TRBJ2-7
v_gene: TRBV19
CDR3aa: CASSHNGLAGTYEQYF
CDR3nt: TGTGCCAGTAGTCACAACGGACTAGCGGGAACCTACGAGCAGTACTTC

d_gene: .
abundance: .
j_gene: TRBJ2-3
v_gene: TRBV7-9
CDR3aa: CASSLVGSSEDTQYF
CDR3nt: TGTGCCAGCAGCTTAGTTGGCAGTTCCGAAGATACGCAGTATTTT

d_gene: TRBD1
abundance: .
j_gene: TRBJ1-2
v_gene: TRBV27
CDR3aa: CASSLTGTYGYTF
CDR3nt: TGTGCCAGCAGTTTGACAGGGACCTATGGCTACACCTTC

d_gene: .
abundance: .
j_gene: TRBJ1-1
v_gene: TRBV28
CDR3aa: CASRAGGRNTEAFF
CDR3nt: TGTGCCAGCAGGGCGGGGGGCAGGAACACTGAAGCTTTCTTT

d_gene: .
abundance: .
j_gene: TRBJ2-7
v_gene: TRBV7-2
CDR3aa: CASSKRALSSYEQYF
CDR3nt: TGTGCCAGCAGCAAGCGGGCCTTAAGCTCCTACGAGCAGTACTTC

d_gene: .
abundance: .
j_gene: TRBJ1-3
v_gene: TRBV6-6
CDR3aa: CASSSDFLSGNTIYF
CDR3nt: TGTGCCAGCAGTTCCGACTTCCTCTCTGGAAACACCATATATTTT

d_gene: .
abundance: once
j_gene: TRBJ2-3
v_gene: TRBV5-4
CDR3aa: CASSLELGGVADTQYF
CDR3nt: TGTGCCAGCAGCTTGGAGTTAGGAGGGGTCGCAGATACGCAGTATTTT

d_gene: TRBD1
abundance: .
j_gene: TRBJ1-6
v_gene: TRBV6-1
CDR3aa: CASREQGADSPLHF
CDR3nt: TGTGCCAGCAGGGAACAGGGGGCGGATTCACCCCTCCACTTT

d_gene: TRBD1
abundance: .
j_gene: TRBJ1-1
v_gene: TRBV5-1
CDR3aa: CASSQEGAGMNTEAFF
CDR3nt: TGCGCCAGCAGCCAGGAGGGGGCGGGAATGAACACTGAAGCTTTCTTT

d_gene: .
abundance: .
j_gene: TRBJ2-7
v_gene: TRBV5-1
CDR3aa: CASSFSGIQFGEQYF
CDR3nt: TGCGCCAGCAGCTTTTCAGGGATACAATTTGGCGAGCAGTACTTC

d_gene: .
abundance: .
j_gene: TRBJ2-7
v_gene: TRBV5-6
CDR3aa: CASSFQGGMGEQYF
CDR3nt: TGTGCCAGCAGCTTTCAGGGGGGTATGGGCGAGCAGTACTTC

d_gene: .
abundance: .
j_gene: TRBJ1-1
v_gene: TRBV4-1
CDR3aa: CASSQVGQRTEAFF
CDR3nt: TGCGCCAGCAGCCAAGTTGGCCAGCGCACTGAAGCTTTCTTT

d_gene: TRBD2
abundance: .
j_gene: TRBJ2-7
v_gene: TRBV5-4
CDR3aa: CASSFRLAGGVGEQYF
CDR3nt: TGTGCCAGCAGCTTCCGACTAGCGGGGGGCGTGGGTGAGCAGTACTTC

d_gene: TRBD1
abundance: .
j_gene: TRBJ2-1
v_gene: TRBV5-4
CDR3aa: CASSLEQGAYEQFF
CDR3nt: TGTGCCAGCAGCTTAGAACAGGGGGCGTATGAGCAGTTCTTC

d_gene: TRBD2
abundance: .
j_gene: TRBJ2-1
v_gene: TRBV2
CDR3aa: CASRPRTSGGEQFF
CDR3nt: TGTGCCAGCAGACCCCGGACTAGTGGTGGTGAGCAGTTCTTC